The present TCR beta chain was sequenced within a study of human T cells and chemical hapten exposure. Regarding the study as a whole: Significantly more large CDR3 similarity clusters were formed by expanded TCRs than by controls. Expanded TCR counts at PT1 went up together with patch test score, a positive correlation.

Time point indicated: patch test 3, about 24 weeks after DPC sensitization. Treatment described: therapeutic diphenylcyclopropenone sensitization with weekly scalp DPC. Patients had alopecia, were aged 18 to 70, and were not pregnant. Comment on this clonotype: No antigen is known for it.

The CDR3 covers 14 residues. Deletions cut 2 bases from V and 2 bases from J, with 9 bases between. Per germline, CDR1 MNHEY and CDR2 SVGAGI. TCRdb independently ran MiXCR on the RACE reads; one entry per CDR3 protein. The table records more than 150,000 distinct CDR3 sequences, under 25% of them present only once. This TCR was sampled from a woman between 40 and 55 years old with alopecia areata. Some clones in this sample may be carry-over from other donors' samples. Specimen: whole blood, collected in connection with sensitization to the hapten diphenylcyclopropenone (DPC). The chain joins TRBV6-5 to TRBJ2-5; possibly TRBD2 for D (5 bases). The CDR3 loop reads CASSYGELQETQYF. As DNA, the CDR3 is TGTGCCAGCAGTTACGGGGAGCTTCAAGAGACCCAGTACTTC.